This T cell receptor (beta chain) came from a study of Tregs in tolerant kidney transplant recipients. Germline V CDR1 and CDR2: SGHRS, YFSETQ. The CDR3 is 14 residues long. The V and J ends lost 0 bases and 3 bases respectively, with 9 bases between them. This table comes from immunoSEQ multiplex PCR, and its TCRdb copy is limited to in-frame clones, with some not included. The sample yields 100,000 to 150,000 clones, roughly 92% seen once. This sequence was found in a human donor in good health. The gene calls are TRBV5-1 and TRBJ2-5; D ambiguous. The sample taken for sequencing was CD4+ T cells from blood. The CDR3 is CASSLGGTEETQYF. The CDR3 DNA follows: TGCGCCAGCAGCTTGGGGGGAACCGAAGAGACCCAGTACTTC.